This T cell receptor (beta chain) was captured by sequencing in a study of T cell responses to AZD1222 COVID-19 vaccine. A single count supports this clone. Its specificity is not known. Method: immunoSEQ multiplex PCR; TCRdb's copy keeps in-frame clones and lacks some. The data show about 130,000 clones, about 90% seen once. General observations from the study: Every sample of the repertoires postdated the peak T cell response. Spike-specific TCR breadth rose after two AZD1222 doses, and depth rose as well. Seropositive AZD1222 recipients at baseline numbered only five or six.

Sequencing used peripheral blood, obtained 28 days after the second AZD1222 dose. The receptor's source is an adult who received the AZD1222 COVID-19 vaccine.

CDR3 protein: CASSTTGDTEAFF. CDR3 in DNA: TGTGCCAGTAGTACCACAGGGGACACTGAAGCTTTCTTT. The gene calls are TRBV19 and TRBJ1-1; 7 nucleotides match TRBD1. The CDR3 length is 13 residues. Germline CDR1 is LNHDA and CDR2 is SQIVND (reference sequence). The trim removed 4 bases at V and 3 bases at J, leaving 2 bases unmatched.